The entry that follows covers one TCR beta chain sequence. The clone's antigen remains unknown. One base away there is no much larger clone; base qualities are not given. Whole blood was collected in K2EDTA tubes by collaborating institutions according to the institutions' own protocols. For TCRbeta analysis, collaborators shipped samples in one of three forms: frozen whole blood, isolated PBMCs, or DNA extracted from either of those sample types. The record originates from a study of blood T cell repertoires in COVID-19 (TCRdb year 2020). For the study in its entirety: Samples covering the acute and convalescent phases of COVID-19 were provided by collaborators in the United States, Italy and Spain. The material from the prospective study consisted of cDNA or gDNA derived from T cells, B-cell-depleted T cells, or PBMCs. The dataset comprised deeply sampled blood TCRbeta repertoires from subjects exposed to, actively infected with, or recovered from COVID-19. The repertoires were released in a freely available public database intended as a resource for research on the immune response to SARS-CoV-2. The samples were drawn from the first 160 participants of the ongoing ImmuneRACE study and from 950 to 1,500 subjects provided by 6 global collaborators. Nearly every sample came with metadata listing a de-identified subject ID, COVID-19 status, age in years and sex. Where available, HLA class I and class II types were taken from metadata supplied by the sample provider and were not determined by assay-based typing. General findings and caveats noted by the study authors: Clinical and demographic metadata were provided uncurated, with the amount varying by source and participant.

TCRbeta CDR3 regions were amplified from genomic DNA using the immunoSEQ Assay, a bias-controlled multiplex PCR. As for how the authors treated the data: The number of nucleated cells in each sample was estimated by amplification of reference gene primers within the assay. Sequence reads were collapsed and filtered to measure the absolute abundance of every unique TCRbeta CDR3 rearrangement. For each sample, productive Simpson clonality was calculated as the square root of Simpson's diversity index over productive rearrangements. TCRdb took over this immuneACCESS table, retaining in-frame rearrangements with V and J assigned. Such tables are incomplete; in checked studies, under half of the missing clones stem from an unresolved V gene, and the remainder is unexplained. V, J and clone size are those of that table, while D and trimming were read from the DNA. Present in this sample are fewer than 95,000 clones, approximately 90% of which were seen just once. The top ten clones comprise less than 0.8% of the sample.

Sequenced: peripheral blood. The TCR sequence derives from a woman older than 75 with acute or convalescent COVID-19.

Read as DNA, the sequence is TGTGCCACCAAGCAGTCTAGCGGGACCTACGAGCAGTACTTC. This codes for CATKQSSGTYEQYF. The rearranged chain carries TRBV27 and TRBJ2-7; 9 bases in between match TRBD2. Trimming removed 10 bases from V and 2 bases from J; the gene matches leave 9 bases unexplained. For CDR1 and CDR2, the germline V gene (reference sequence) lists MNHEY and SMNVEV. Reading from cysteine to phenylalanine, the CDR3 counts 14 amino acids. The DNA shown is the 42-base CDR3, in frame from base 1.